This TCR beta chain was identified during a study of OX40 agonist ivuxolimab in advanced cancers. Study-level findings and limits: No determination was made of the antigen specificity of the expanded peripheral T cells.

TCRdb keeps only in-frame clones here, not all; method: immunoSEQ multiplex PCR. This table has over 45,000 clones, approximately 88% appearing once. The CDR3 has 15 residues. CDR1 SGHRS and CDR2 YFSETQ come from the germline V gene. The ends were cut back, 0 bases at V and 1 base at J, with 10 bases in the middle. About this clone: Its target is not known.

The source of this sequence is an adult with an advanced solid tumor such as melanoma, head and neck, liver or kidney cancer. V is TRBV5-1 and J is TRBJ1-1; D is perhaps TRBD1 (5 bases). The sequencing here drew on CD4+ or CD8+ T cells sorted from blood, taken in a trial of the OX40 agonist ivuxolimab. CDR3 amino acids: CASSLEGRGNTEAFF. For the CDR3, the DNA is TGCGCCAGCAGCTTGGAGGGACGGGGGAACACTGAAGCTTTCTTT.